These 18 T cell receptor beta chains were all obtained from the same sample, sequenced in a study of response to subunit inactivated influenza vaccine. One entry per CDR3 protein results from TCRdb running MiXCR on the RT-PCR reads. The sample lists some 300,000 distinct CDR3 sequences; 20% to 25% were seen once. The specimen comprised PBMCs from blood, sampled less than 22 months after vaccination. Every receptor here comes from a man aged 50 to 69 who received an inactivated influenza vaccine.

This clonotype was counted ten times or more. This chain connects TRBV7-9 to TRBJ2-1, with D maybe TRBD1 (6 bases). This CDR3 has 14 amino acids. Trimming removed 4 bases at V and 12 bases at J, with 19 bases between. Germline assignment: CDR1 SEHNR and CDR2 FQNEAQ (reference sequence). The CDR3 spells CASSSDRFLRSQFF. In DNA form, the CDR3 reads TGTGCCAGCAGCTCAGACAGGTTTCTAAGGTCGCAGTTCTTC.

The V call is TRBV11-2, the J call TRBJ1-2; 8 bases agree with TRBD1. The CDR3 covers 14 residues. The V gene end was trimmed by 5 bases and the J gene end by 4 bases; junction bases not matched to a gene: 6. The V gene's germline CDR1 is SGHAT and CDR2 FQNNGV. CDR3 sequence (DNA): TGTGCCAGCAGCCCCGGGACAGGACTCTATGGCTACACCTTC. Translated, it gives CASSPGTGLYGYTF.

This clonotype was counted only a few times. The chain carries TRBV5-5 and TRBJ1-2; D is uncertain. The CDR3 length is 13 residues. CDR1 and CDR2 from the germline V gene are SGHKS and YYEKEE (reference sequence). The V and J ends lost 1 base and 5 bases respectively, with 9 bases between them. This chain's CDR3 is CASSLIRAYGYTF. CDR3 sequence (DNA): TGTGCCAGCAGCTTGATCCGGGCGTATGGCTACACCTTC.

This clonotype was detected only a few times. The chain is built from TRBV7-2 and TRBJ2-7; D may be TRBD2 (5 bases). The V and J ends lost 2 bases and 5 bases respectively, with 16 bases between them. This CDR3 has 15 residues. The germline gives CDR1 SGHTA, CDR2 FQGNSA. CDR3 DNA sequence: TGTGCCAGCAGCTTAATCTCCGGACTCCCGGACGAGCAGTACTTC. Translation: CASSLISGLPDEQYF. The full variable domain, in which reference TRBV7-2 and TRBJ2-7 provide the parts outside the CDR3, is GAGVSQSPSNKVTEKGKDVELRCDPISGHTALYWYRQSLGQGLEFLIYFQGNSAPDKSGLPSDRFSAERTGGSVSTLTIQRTQQEDSAVYLCASSLISGLPDEQYFGPGTRLTVT.

The gene calls are TRBV11-2 and TRBJ1-4; D remains unclear. V was clipped by 5 bases and J by 0 bases, with 13 bases between them. Germline lookup yields CDR1 SGHAT and CDR2 FQNNGV. The CDR3 has 16 amino acids. CDR3 residues: CASSPVGAATNEKLFF. Written as DNA, the CDR3 is TGTGCCAGCAGCCCGGTGGGTGCAGCAACTAATGAAAAACTGTTTTTT.

This sequence joins TRBV3-1 and TRBJ2-3, with a tentative D call TRBD1 (6 bases). The CDR3 is made up of 14 amino acids. Trimming took 2 bases from V and 3 from J, leaving 9 bases between them. Germline CDR1 LGHDT, CDR2 YNNKEL (reference sequence). CDR3 amino acids: CASSQNRVTDTQYF. CDR3 sequence (DNA): TGTGCCAGCAGCCAAAACAGGGTGACAGATACGCAGTATTTT.

This clonotype occurred a few times. The chain links TRBV20-1 to TRBJ2-7, with 8 bases that match TRBD2. V trimming: 5 bases; J trimming: 5 bases; junction bases outside the gene matches: 8. Germline V lookup: CDR1 DFQATT, CDR2 SNEGSKA (reference sequence). CDR3 size: 13 residues. The CDR3 is CSAPRGAENEQYF. The CDR3 region has the DNA TGCAGTGCTCCGCGGGGGGCGGAGAACGAGCAGTACTTC.

The gene calls are TRBV4-2 and TRBJ1-2, with a tentative D call TRBD1 (6 bases). The CDR3 runs 16 residues. The germline V gene encodes CDR1 LGHNA and CDR2 YNFKEQ. V shed 1 base and J shed 5 bases, with 17 bases lying between them. The CDR3: CASSQGLTGFEYGYTF. CDR3 DNA: TGTGCCAGCAGCCAAGGACTTACAGGGTTTGAGTATGGCTACACCTTC.

This clonotype was counted many times. V and J are TRBV9 and TRBJ1-6, with D unclear. This CDR3 has 16 residues. V was pared by 3 bases and J by 5 bases, with 15 bases between. Looked up from germline, CDR1 is SGDLS and CDR2 is YYNGEE. This chain's CDR3 is CASSGGSGVDNSPLHF. CDR3 bases: TGTGCCAGCAGCGGGGGATCAGGAGTTGATAATTCACCCCTCCACTTT.

The rearrangement joins TRBV7-9 to TRBJ2-7; 10 bases align to TRBD1. Per the germline V gene, CDR1 is SEHNR and CDR2 is FQNEAQ (reference sequence). The CDR3 extends over 15 amino acids. Unmatched junction bases numbered 6, after V lost 0 bases and J lost 7 bases. The CDR3 loop reads CASSLAGQGSSEQYF. CDR3 in DNA: TGTGCCAGCAGCTTAGCGGGACAGGGGTCTAGTGAGCAGTACTTC. The full variable domain, its missing parts supplied by reference TRBV7-9 and TRBJ2-7, is DTGVSQNPRHKITKRGQNVTFRCDPISEHNRLYWYRQTLGQGPEFLTYFQNEAQLEKSRLLSDRFSAERPKGSFSTLEIQRTEQGDSAMYLCASSLAGQGSSEQYFGPGTRLTVT.

V usage is TRBV6-2 or TRBV6-3 and J usage is TRBJ1-1; TRBD1 is a possible D gene (6 bases). The germline V gene encodes CDR1 MNHEY and CDR2 SVGEGT. V lost 2 bases and J 6 bases, leaving 13 bases between the germline ends. The CDR3 spans 14 residues. This CDR3 is CASSYHPQGSEAFF. The DNA for the CDR3 is TGTGCCAGCAGTTACCACCCACAGGGCTCTGAAGCTTTCTTT.

This chain uses TRBV20-1 with TRBJ1-1, with TRBD1 matching 7 bases. After removal of 3 bases from V and 7 bases from J, the junction contained 11 bases not matched to a gene. The length of the CDR3 is 14 residues. Germline-derived CDR1 and CDR2 are DFQATT and SNEGSKA (reference sequence). The CDR3 here is CSARSETGEGEAFF. The CDR3 nucleotides are TGCAGTGCTAGGAGTGAAACAGGGGAGGGTGAAGCTTTCTTT.

This clonotype was found a few times. The V and J genes are TRBV10-1 and TRBJ2-7, with 10 bases fitting TRBD2. The V gene end was trimmed by 3 bases and the J gene end by 3 bases; junction bases not matched to a gene: 2. The CDR3 spans 14 residues. The germline V gene has CDR1 WNHNN and CDR2 SYGVQD (reference sequence). The CDR3 DNA reads TGCGCCAGCAGTGATGGGACTAGCGTCTACGAGCAGTACTTC. Translation: CASSDGTSVYEQYF.

The chain links TRBV28 to TRBJ2-3; 10 positions agree with TRBD2. The CDR3 runs to 14 residues. Germline CDR1 is MDHEN and CDR2 is SYDVKM. Trimming took 6 bases from V and 4 from J; bases not matched to a gene: 4. CDR3 residues: CASSPSGRADTQYF. For the CDR3, the DNA is TGTGCCAGCAGCCCTAGCGGGAGAGCAGATACGCAGTATTTT. Combining the CDR3 with reference TRBV28 and TRBJ2-3 gives the whole variable domain DVKVTQSSRYLVKRTGEKVFLECVQDMDHENMFWYRQDPGLGLRLIYFSYDVKMKEKGDIPEGYSVSREKKERFSLILESASTNQTSMYLCASSPSGRADTQYFGPGTRLTVL.

This clonotype has just a few counts. The V call is TRBV20-1, the J call TRBJ2-1; no definite D call. From germline, CDR1 is DFQATT and CDR2 SNEGSKA (reference sequence). The ends were cut back, 2 bases at V and 8 bases at J, with 7 bases in the middle. The CDR3 sequence is 11 residues long. CDR3 sequence (DNA): TGCAGTGCTAGAACTGTCTATGAGCAGTTCTTC. Its translation is CSARTVYEQFF.

The rearrangement uses TRBV7-8 and TRBJ2-6; D call uncertain. Germline-derived CDR1 and CDR2 are SGHVS and FQNEAQ. V lost 3 bases to trimming and J lost 4 bases, with 4 bases between them. The CDR3 loop spans 13 amino acids. CDR3 sequence (DNA): TGTGCCAGCAGCTTTGGGGGGGCCAACGTCCTGACTTTC. It specifies CASSFGGANVLTF.

This clonotype was counted a few times. The chain combines TRBV18 with TRBJ2-4, with D possibly being TRBD2 (5 bases). There are 14 residues in the CDR3. The germline CDR1 and CDR2 sequences are KGHSH and LQKENI. The V end lost 3 bases, the J end lost 1 base, and 7 bases lay between the germline ends. CDR3 DNA sequence: TGTGCCAGCTCACCGGAGGTGGCCAAAAACATTCAGTACTTC. Protein: CASSPEVAKNIQYF.

In this sample, this clonotype turned up once. The rearrangement links TRBV2 to TRBJ2-7; possibly TRBD2 for D (5 bases). The ends were cut back, 7 bases at V and 6 bases at J, with 10 bases in the middle. The CDR3 totals 11 residues. Germline loops: CDR1 SNHLY, CDR2 FYNNEI. The CDR3 DNA sequence: TGTGCCAGCAACGGGGAAGGCGAGCAGTACTTC. It encodes CASNGEGEQYF.